This entry concerns a single T cell receptor (beta chain). The target antigen is unknown. These data originate in a study of T-cell reconstitution after alpha-beta-depleted transplantation in children. Study observations and caveats: T-cell numbers and diversity one year post-transplant derived largely from freshly generated T cells. The origin of high day-60 TCRbeta diversity in some patients lay in surviving recipient T cells and thymic progenitors.

The CDR3 totals 13 residues. Germline lookup yields CDR1 DFQATT and CDR2 SNEGSKA (reference sequence). With V trimmed by 5 bases and J by 2 bases, 6 bases remained unmatched. The TCRbeta library was prepared with unique molecular identifiers. TCRdb reanalysed the PCR reads using MiXCR and keeps one entry per CDR3 protein. The table lists approximately 800,000 distinct CDR3 sequences, approximately 15% of them singletons. The sequence derives from a male patient between 5 and 17 years old who had a stem cell transplant for acute lymphoblastic leukemia, so the T cells may come from the graft donor. The sample was PBMCs, mostly from graft donor cells, taken 360 days after TCRalphabeta/CD19-depleted stem cell transplant. V gene TRBV20-1 combines with J gene TRBJ2-7, with TRBD2 matching over 7 bases. The CDR3 sequence: CSAGLVPTYEQYF. The CDR3, as DNA: TGCAGTGCTGGACTAGTACCCACCTACGAGCAGTACTTC.